This TCR beta chain originates from a study of lymphopenia after photon versus proton radiotherapy. Only in-frame clones appear in the TCRdb table, and some are missing; sequencing was by immunoSEQ multiplex PCR. Of 50,000 to 70,000 clones in the sample, approximately 86% were seen once. The CDR3 consists of 14 residues. Per the germline V gene, CDR1 is SQVTM and CDR2 is ANQGSEA. The V and J ends lost 6 bases and 15 bases, in that order; junction bases with no gene match: 13. For this clone: Its antigen remains unidentified.

Broader study findings: Photon-treated patients lost naive T cells and TCR diversity; proton-treated stayed stable.

The material sequenced was peripheral blood, taken from a patient treated with proton-based radiotherapy. This receptor was taken from a man older than 75 with esophageal cancer. The chain employs TRBV29-1 and TRBJ2-1; 14 bases fit TRBD2. CDR3 protein: CSVPAGTSGSSRFF. Here the CDR3 DNA reads TGCAGCGTCCCCGCCGGGACTAGCGGGAGTAGTCGGTTCTTC.